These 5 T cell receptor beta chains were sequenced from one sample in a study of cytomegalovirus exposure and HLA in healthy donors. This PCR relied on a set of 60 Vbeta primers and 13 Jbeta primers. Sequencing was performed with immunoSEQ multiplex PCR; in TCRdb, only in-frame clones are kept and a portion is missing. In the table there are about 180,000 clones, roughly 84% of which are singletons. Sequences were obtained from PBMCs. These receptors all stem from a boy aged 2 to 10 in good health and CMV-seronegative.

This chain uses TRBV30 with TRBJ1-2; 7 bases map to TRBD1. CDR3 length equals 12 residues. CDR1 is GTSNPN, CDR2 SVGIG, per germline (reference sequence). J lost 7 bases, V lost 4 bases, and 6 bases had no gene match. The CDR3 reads CAWNTGVPGYTF. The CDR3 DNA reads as TGTGCCTGGAATACAGGGGTTCCTGGCTACACCTTC.

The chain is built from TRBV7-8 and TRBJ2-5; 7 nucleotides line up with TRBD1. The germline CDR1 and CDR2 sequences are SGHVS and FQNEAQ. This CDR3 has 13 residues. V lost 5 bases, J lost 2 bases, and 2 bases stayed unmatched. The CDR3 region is CASSEGQQETQYF. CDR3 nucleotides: TGTGCCAGCAGCGAGGGACAGCAAGAGACCCAGTACTTC.

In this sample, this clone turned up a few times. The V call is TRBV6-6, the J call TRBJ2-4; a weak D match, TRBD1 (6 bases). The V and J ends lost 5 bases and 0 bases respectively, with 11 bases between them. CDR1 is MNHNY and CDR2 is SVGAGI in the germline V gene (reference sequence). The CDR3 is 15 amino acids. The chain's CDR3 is CASSHTGIAKNIQYF. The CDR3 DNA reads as TGTGCCAGCAGTCACACAGGGATAGCCAAAAACATTCAGTACTTC.

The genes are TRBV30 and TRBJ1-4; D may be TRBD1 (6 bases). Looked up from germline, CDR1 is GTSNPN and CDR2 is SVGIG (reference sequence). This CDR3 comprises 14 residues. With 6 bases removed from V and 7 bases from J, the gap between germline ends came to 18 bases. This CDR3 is CACRDILLSEKLFF. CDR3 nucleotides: TGTGCCTGCCGGGACATACTGCTCAGTGAAAAACTGTTTTTT.

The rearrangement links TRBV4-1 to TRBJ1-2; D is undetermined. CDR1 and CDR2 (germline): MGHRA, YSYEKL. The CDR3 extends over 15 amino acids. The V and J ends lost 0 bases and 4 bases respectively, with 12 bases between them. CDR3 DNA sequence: TGCGCCAGCAGCCAAGATCCCGAGAGGGTCTATGGCTACACCTTC. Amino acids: CASSQDPERVYGYTF.